Following are 24 T cell receptor beta chains from one sample sequenced in a study of Graves' ophthalmopathy and Graves' hyperthyroidism. RNA transcripts served as template for amplifying TCR beta CDR3 sequences. The first-round RT-PCR employed HTBI primers together with the Qiagen OneStep RT-PCR kit. A multiplex PCR was then performed as the second round. A single record per CDR3 protein comes from TCRdb applying MiXCR to the multiplex PCR reads. This sample carries 500,000 to 800,000 distinct CDR3 sequences, roughly 39% of them seen once, and the ten largest clones take more than 2.5%. Sequenced: peripheral blood. These TCRs come from an adult man with Graves' ophthalmopathy.

This clonotype was observed a handful of times. This may come from a read error, since a much larger clone is one base off. The V call is TRBV24-1, the J call TRBJ1-2, with TRBD1 as a possible D gene (5 bases). The CDR3 consists of 13 residues. Germline V gene lookup returns CDR1 KGHDR and CDR2 SFDVKD. The CDR3 DNA reads TGTGTCACCAGTGACTATACAGGTGATGGCTACACCTTC. Its translation: CVTSDYTGDGYTF.

This clonotype was seen ten or more times. The CDR3, as DNA: TGTGCCAGCAGACTAAGTGGGGCTGGGGCCAACGTCCTGACTTTC. Translation: CASRLSGAGANVLTF. The V gene is TRBV12-3 or TRBV12-4, the J gene TRBJ2-6; no clear D. Between the trimmed V and J ends, which lost 6 bases and 2 bases, there was a span of 11 bases. This CDR3 has 15 residues.

This sequence joins TRBV2 and TRBJ1-1; TRBD1 might be the D (5 bases). Germline V lookup: CDR1 SNHLY, CDR2 FYNNEI. This CDR3 is 13 amino acids long. V was cut by 6 bases and J by 10 bases, with 18 bases left in between. CDR3 nucleotides: TGTGCCAGCAGGGCTCCGGACAAACGCCCAGCTTTCTTT. Translated, it gives CASRAPDKRPAFF.

This clonotype was picked up one time. The rearrangement joins TRBV10-3 to TRBJ2-5, with 9 bases fitting TRBD1. The CDR3 is 18 residues long. Germline CDR1 is ENHRY and CDR2 is SYGVKD. The junction had 15 bases not matched to a gene; V was cut back by 0 bases and J by 7 bases. CDR3 DNA sequence: TGTGCCATCAGTGAGTCGCGGTCCCGGGACAGGGTCGGGGGGACCCAGTACTTC. It yields the protein CAISESRSRDRVGGTQYF.

At least ten counts were recorded for this clonotype. The junction departs from the called germline gene at one end, perhaps through a read error. This chain links TRBV2 with TRBJ1-5; D gene uncertain. The CDR3 totals 13 residues. Germline CDR1 reads SNHLY; CDR2 reads FYNNEI. CDR3 coding DNA: TGTGCCAGCAGTGAAATTAGCATTCAGCCCCAGCATTTT. Protein: CASSEISIQPQHF.

The chain has TRBV3-1 and TRBJ2-7; 11 positions match TRBD1. This CDR3 is built from 15 residues. V gave up 2 bases and J gave up 11 bases; unmatched junction bases: 11. The V gene's germline CDR1 is LGHDT and CDR2 YNNKEL (reference sequence). The CDR3 reads CASSQRTGQGARKYF. In DNA form, the CDR3 reads TGTGCCAGCAGCCAAAGGACAGGACAGGGGGCGCGTAAGTACTTC.

The gene calls are TRBV7-9 and TRBJ1-1; tentatively, D is TRBD1 (5 bases). Germline values: CDR1 SEHNR, CDR2 FQNEAQ (reference sequence). V was trimmed by 5 bases and J by 5 bases, leaving 15 bases between them. The CDR3 consists of 14 residues. CDR3 residues: CASSTPAGRTEAFF. The DNA for the CDR3 is TGTGCCAGCAGCACCCCCGCGGGGCGGACTGAAGCTTTCTTT.

To note about this clonotype: With a much larger clone just one base away, this may be a read error. This chain connects TRBV2 to TRBJ2-7; 9 bases line up with TRBD1. The CDR3 is 14 residues long. V shed 6 bases and J 4 bases; nucleotides not matched to a gene: 7. Germline-derived CDR1 and CDR2 are SNHLY and FYNNEI. The CDR3: CASRGDRGRYEQYF. The CDR3 region has the DNA TGTGCCAGCAGAGGAGACAGGGGGAGGTACGAGCAGTACTTC.

This clonotype came up a few times. This sequence joins TRBV4-1 and TRBJ1-5, with D unclear. This CDR3 comprises 15 residues. The germline gives CDR1 MGHRA, CDR2 YSYEKL. Trimming removed 3 bases at V and 3 bases at J, with 12 bases between. Here the CDR3 DNA reads TGCGCCAGCAGCCACCCTGGACTGTTCAATCAGCCCCAGCATTTT. Its protein is CASSHPGLFNQPQHF.

The chain uses TRBV30 and TRBJ2-7; 9 nucleotides line up with TRBD2. The CDR3 is 13 residues long. V lost 2 bases to trimming and J lost 4 bases; unmatched junction nucleotides: 3. Per germline, CDR1 GTSNPN and CDR2 SVGIG (reference sequence). CDR3 nucleotides: TGTGCCTGGAGTTCTAGCGGGGAATACGAGCAGTACTTC. Its translation is CAWSSSGEYEQYF.

This clonotype was recorded many times. V gene TRBV7-8 combines with J gene TRBJ1-2, with TRBD1 as a possible D gene (6 bases). Germline CDR1 and CDR2: SGHVS and FQNEAQ. With 5 bases removed from V and 3 bases from J, the gap between germline ends came to 13 bases. This CDR3 contains 14 residues. The CDR3 sequence is CASSPQQGYYGYTF. The CDR3 DNA follows: TGTGCCAGCAGCCCCCAACAGGGTTACTATGGCTACACCTTC.

With regard to this clonotype: A much bigger clone sits one base away, suggesting this may be a read error. The chain uses TRBV7-2 and TRBJ1-2, with TRBD1 identical over 7 bases. The CDR3 covers 15 residues. Germline V gene lookup returns CDR1 SGHTA and CDR2 FQGNSA. The CDR3 DNA follows: TGTGCCAGCAGCTTATCGGCAGGGGGTAACTATGACTACACCTTC. Translated: CASSLSAGGNYDYTF.

The rearrangement links TRBV7-9 to TRBJ1-1, with 8 bases matching TRBD1. The length of the CDR3 is 16 residues. Germline V lookup: CDR1 SEHNR, CDR2 FQNEAQ (reference sequence). V shed 6 bases and J 0 bases; nucleotides not matched to a gene: 9. CDR3 nucleotides: TGTGCCAGCAGGGAAAGGACAGGGCTCATGAACACTGAAGCTTTCTTT. Residues: CASRERTGLMNTEAFF.

The CDR3 is CASSGDVSYEQYV. The CDR3 DNA sequence: TGTGCCAGTAGTGGGGACGTCTCCTACGAGCAGTACGTC. The J gene is TRBJ2-7, the V gene TRBV19; D possibly matches TRBD1 or TRBD2 (5 bases each). Trimming took 5 bases from V and 0 from J, leaving 8 bases between them. There are 13 residues in the CDR3. Germline V gives CDR1 LNHDA, CDR2 SQIVND (reference sequence).

This clonotype turned up a few times. V usage is TRBV12-5 and J usage is TRBJ2-7; the D is unclear. CDR3 length equals 15 residues. V gave up 1 base and J gave up 2 bases, with 12 bases separating them. CDR1 LGHNT and CDR2 FRNRAP come from the germline V gene. CDR3 sequence (DNA): TGTGCTAGTGGTTTGGATCCGGGTAGGGCCTACGAGCAGTACTTC. This encodes CASGLDPGRAYEQYF.

This clonotype was seen many times. The chain has TRBV12-3 or TRBV12-4 and TRBJ2-7; TRBD1 might be the D (6 bases). V was clipped by 7 bases and J by 3 bases, with 10 bases between them. The CDR3 extends over 12 amino acids. The CDR3 nucleotides are TGTGCCAGCACCGGGACAAACTACGAGCAGTACTTC. Encoded protein: CASTGTNYEQYF.

With respect to this clonotype: A read error is possible here, since a much larger clone lies one base away. The conserved final phenylalanine or tryptophan is absent from the CDR3, which likely points to a read error. The chain's CDR3 is CASSLDVRGVAFS. In nucleotides, the CDR3 is TGCGCCAGCAGCTTGGACGTCAGGGGGGTGGCTTTCTCT. The chain couples TRBV5-1 to TRBJ1-1; 7 bases match TRBD1. Germline trimming cut 0 bases from V and 11 bases from J; bases unmatched to any gene: 7. The CDR3 is made up of 13 amino acids. CDR1 is SGHRS and CDR2 is YFSETQ in the germline V gene.

V is TRBV29-1 and J is TRBJ2-5; D is tentatively TRBD1 or TRBD2 (6 bases each). The V end lost 4 bases, the J end lost 1 base, and 13 bases lay between the germline ends. The germline gives CDR1 SQVTM, CDR2 ANQGSEA. The CDR3 extends over 14 amino acids. CDR3 region: CSVGRGPSQETQYF. The CDR3 nucleotides are TGCAGCGTTGGACGGGGGCCCTCCCAAGAGACCCAGTACTTC.

This clonotype has a count of ten or more. The chain is built from TRBV5-1 and TRBJ1-1; D not resolved. Trimming cost V 0 bases and J 3 bases, with 12 bases left between them. CDR1 SGHRS and CDR2 YFSETQ come from the germline V gene. The CDR3 covers 15 residues. Written as DNA, the CDR3 is TGCGCCAGCAGCTTGGGGGCTGGGCAGGACACTGAAGCTTTCTTT. Translated: CASSLGAGQDTEAFF. The entire variable domain, with the rest obtained from reference TRBV5-1 and TRBJ1-1, is as follows: KAGVTQTPRYLIKTRGQQVTLSCSPISGHRSVSWYQQTPGQGLQFLFEYFSETQRNKGNFPGRFSGRQFSNSRSEMNVSTLELGDSALYLCASSLGAGQDTEAFFGQGTRLTVV.

This clonotype was found many times. The rearrangement uses TRBV13 and TRBJ1-5; a possible D gene is TRBD1 (5 bases). Deletions cut 0 bases from V and 6 bases from J, with 15 bases between. Germline loops: CDR1 PRHDT, CDR2 FYEKMQ (reference sequence). The CDR3 sequence is 16 residues long. This CDR3 reads CASSLGVVGGAQPQHF. CDR3 DNA sequence: TGTGCCAGCAGCTTAGGCGTGGTCGGGGGTGCTCAGCCCCAGCATTTT.

This rearrangement joins TRBV11-2 to TRBJ2-7; D may be TRBD1 or TRBD2 (5 bases each). V shed 6 bases and J shed 0 bases, with 12 bases lying between them. The CDR3 has 14 amino acids. Germline V gene data show CDR1 as SGHAT and CDR2 as FQNNGV. This chain's CDR3 is CASRPGATSYEQYF. CDR3 DNA sequence: TGTGCCAGCAGACCCGGGGCCACCTCCTACGAGCAGTACTTC. The variable domain in full, with the rest retrieved from reference TRBV11-2 and TRBJ2-7, is EAGVAQSPRYKIIEKRQSVAFWCNPISGHATLYWYQQILGQGPKLLIQFQNNGVVDDSQLPKDRFSAERLKGVDSTLKIQPAKLEDSAVYLCASRPGATSYEQYFGPGTRLTVT.

At least ten counts were recorded for this clonotype. This chain connects TRBV6-6 to TRBJ1-1, with D uncertain. From germline, CDR1 is MNHNY and CDR2 SVGAGI (reference sequence). This CDR3 spans 13 amino acids. V dropped 5 bases and J dropped 4 bases, with 11 bases sitting between them. Written as DNA, the CDR3 is TGTGCCAGCAGTCCCGAGAGTGGCACTGAAGCTTTCTTT. Translating it yields CASSPESGTEAFF.

This clonotype was counted once. V and J are TRBV11-1 and TRBJ2-5, with TRBD2 as a possible D gene (6 bases). The V end was cut by 3 bases, the J end by 7 bases, with 18 bases between. This CDR3 region has 15 residues. CDR1 and CDR2 from the germline V gene are SGHAT and FQDESV (reference sequence). The CDR3, as DNA: TGTGCCAGCAGCTTCATCGGCGGGGTGGTAGGGACCCAGTACTTC. Protein: CASSFIGGVVGTQYF.

This clonotype has more than one count but fewer than ten. The rearrangement joins TRBV29-1 to TRBJ2-1, with TRBD2 matching over 10 bases. Per the germline V gene, CDR1 is SQVTM and CDR2 is ANQGSEA. The CDR3 extends over 12 amino acids. V lost 4 bases, J lost 14 bases, and 8 bases stayed unmatched. This chain's CDR3 is CSVGVAGGREFF. CDR3 coding DNA: TGCAGCGTTGGGGTAGCGGGAGGCCGGGAGTTCTTC.